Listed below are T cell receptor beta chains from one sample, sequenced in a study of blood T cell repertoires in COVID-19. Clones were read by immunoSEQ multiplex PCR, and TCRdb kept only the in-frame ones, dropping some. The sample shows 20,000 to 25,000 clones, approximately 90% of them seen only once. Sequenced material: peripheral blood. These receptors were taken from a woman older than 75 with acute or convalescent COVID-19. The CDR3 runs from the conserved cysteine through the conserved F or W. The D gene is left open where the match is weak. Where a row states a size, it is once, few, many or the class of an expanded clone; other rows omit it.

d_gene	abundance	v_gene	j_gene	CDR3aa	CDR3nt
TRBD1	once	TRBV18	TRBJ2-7	CASSQTSGTGVYEQYF	TGTGCCAGCTCACAAACCTCCGGGACAGGGGTCTACGAGCAGTACTTC
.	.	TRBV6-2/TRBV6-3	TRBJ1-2	CASSPPTALGNYGYTF	TGTGCCAGCAGTCCGCCGACAGCACTGGGGAACTATGGCTACACCTTC
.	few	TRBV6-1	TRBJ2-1	CASSDGEEAYNEQFF	TGTGCCAGCAGTGATGGTGAGGAGGCCTACAATGAGCAGTTCTTC
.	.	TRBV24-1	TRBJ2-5	CATSDPGTPQETQYF	TGTGCCACCAGTGATCCCGGGACACCGCAAGAGACCCAGTACTTC
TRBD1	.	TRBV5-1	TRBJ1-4	CASKTGGGENEKLFF	TGCGCCAGCAAAACAGGGGGCGGGGAGAATGAAAAACTGTTTTTT
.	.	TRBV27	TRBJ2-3	CASSSALEADTQYF	TGTGCCAGCAGTTCCGCCCTTGAGGCAGATACGCAGTATTTT
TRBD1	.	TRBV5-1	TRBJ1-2	CASSWGRQGVNYGYTF	TGCGCCAGCAGCTGGGGGCGACAGGGAGTGAACTATGGCTACACCTTC
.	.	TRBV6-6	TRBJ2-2	CASSPGVTGELFF	TGTGCCAGCAGTCCAGGTGTTACCGGGGAGCTGTTTTTT
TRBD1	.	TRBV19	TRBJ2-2	CASRIQGAAGELFF	TGTGCCAGTAGGATACAGGGGGCTGCCGGGGAGCTGTTTTTT
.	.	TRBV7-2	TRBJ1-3	CASSGGGRNTIYF	TGTGCCAGCAGCGGCGGGGGGCGAAACACCATATATTTT
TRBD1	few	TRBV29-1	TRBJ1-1	CSVEVGSGINKGAPGTEAFF	TGCAGCGTTGAAGTGGGGTCGGGGATAAATAAGGGGGCGCCGGGCACTGAAGCTTTCTTT
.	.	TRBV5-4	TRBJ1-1	CASSLGRSAFF	TGTGCCAGCAGCTTGGGCAGGTCAGCTTTCTTT
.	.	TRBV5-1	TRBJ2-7	CASSADPGLAGEQYF	TGCGCCAGCAGCGCCGACCCGGGACTGGCAGGGGAGCAGTACTTC
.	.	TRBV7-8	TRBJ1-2	CASSSYDGDYGYTF	TGTGCCAGCAGCTCCTATGACGGGGACTATGGCTACACCTTC
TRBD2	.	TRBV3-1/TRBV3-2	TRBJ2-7	CASSHGKRLAETYEQYF	TGTGCCAGCAGCCATGGCAAACGACTAGCGGAGACCTACGAGCAGTACTTC
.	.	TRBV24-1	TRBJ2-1	CATSTRFMDEQFF	TGTGCCACCAGCACTAGGTTCATGGATGAGCAGTTCTTC
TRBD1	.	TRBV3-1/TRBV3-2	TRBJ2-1	CASSSGTGGMTEQFF	TGTGCCAGCAGCTCCGGGACAGGGGGCATGACTGAGCAGTTCTTC
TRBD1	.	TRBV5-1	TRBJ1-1	CASSLVGQGGTEAFF	TGCGCCAGCAGCTTGGTGGGACAGGGCGGGACTGAAGCTTTCTTT
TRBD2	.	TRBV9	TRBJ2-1	CASSEGLAGLNEQFF	TGTGCCAGCAGCGAGGGACTAGCGGGGTTGAATGAGCAGTTCTTC
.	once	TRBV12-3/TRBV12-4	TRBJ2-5	CASRERRTETQYF	TGTGCCAGCAGGGAGCGTCGAACGGAGACCCAGTACTTC
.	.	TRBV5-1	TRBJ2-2	CASSPGPRGPNTGELFF	TGCGCCAGCAGCCCGGGGCCGCGGGGGCCTAACACCGGGGAGCTGTTTTTT
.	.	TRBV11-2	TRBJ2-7	CASSLRLSYEQYF	TGTGCCAGCAGCCTGCGACTGAGCTACGAGCAGTACTTC
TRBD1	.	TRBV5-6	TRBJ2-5	CASRDRTGDLVWETQYF	TGTGCCAGCAGAGATCGGACAGGGGATTTAGTCTGGGAGACCCAGTACTTC
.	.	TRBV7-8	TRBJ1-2	CASSSSPGRNYGYTF	TGTGCCAGCAGCTCTAGTCCCGGTAGGAACTATGGCTACACCTTC
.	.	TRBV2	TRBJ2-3	CASSERHTDTQYF	TGTGCCAGCAGTGAACGACACACAGATACGCAGTATTTT
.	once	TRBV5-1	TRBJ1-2	CASSLVASNYGYTF	TGCGCCAGCAGCTTGGTAGCGAGTAACTATGGCTACACCTTC